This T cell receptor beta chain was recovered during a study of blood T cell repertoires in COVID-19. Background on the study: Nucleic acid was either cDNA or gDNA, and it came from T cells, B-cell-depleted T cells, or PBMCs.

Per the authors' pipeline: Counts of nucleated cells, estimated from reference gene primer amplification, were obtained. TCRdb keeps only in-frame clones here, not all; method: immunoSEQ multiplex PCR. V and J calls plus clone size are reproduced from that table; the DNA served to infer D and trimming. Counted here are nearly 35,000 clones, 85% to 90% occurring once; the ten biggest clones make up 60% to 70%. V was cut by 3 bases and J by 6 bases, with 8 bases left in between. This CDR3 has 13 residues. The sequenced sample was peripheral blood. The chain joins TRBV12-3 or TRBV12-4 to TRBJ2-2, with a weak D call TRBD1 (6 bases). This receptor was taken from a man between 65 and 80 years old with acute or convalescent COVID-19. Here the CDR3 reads CASSFRGSGELFF. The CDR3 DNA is TGTGCCAGCAGTTTTAGGGGGTCCGGGGAGCTGTTTTTT.